This T cell receptor beta chain was sequenced during a study of regulatory T cells in long-lasting Graves disease. Study-level results: Shared public clonotypes totalled about 2,600 in persistent patients, compared with about a thousand in new patients. Patients with persistent disease showed a bias toward TRBV28, TRBJ1-2 and TRBJ2-5.

Both iRepertoire HTBI primers and Arm-PCR of CDR3 regions were used to build the TCR beta libraries. Each CDR3 protein is one row after TCRdb ran MiXCR on the multiplex PCR reads. The sample gives 310,000 or so distinct CDR3 sequences, roughly a fifth of which show up once; just under 30% is in the top ten. This clonotype was observed at least ten times. Its antigen is not identified. Documented time point: persistent/refractory GD, antithyroid drugs over 5 years with positive TRAb. The TCR library was made from RNA that had been extracted from PBMCs in TRIzol. The CDR3 runs to 13 residues. Germline CDR1 and CDR2: SNHLY and FYNNEI. V lost 2 bases, J lost 5 bases, and 9 bases lay in between.

This sequence joins TRBV2 and TRBJ1-1, with unresolved D. This clonotype was obtained from a female donor with Graves disease. Here the sequenced sample was peripheral blood mononuclear cells (PBMCs), taken when the disease was refractory, from a patient treated with antithyroid drugs. Here the CDR3 reads CASSERGETEAFF. CDR3 nucleotides: TGTGCCAGCAGTGAACGCGGGGAGACTGAAGCTTTCTTT.